These 2 T cell receptor beta chains were all obtained from the same sample, sequenced in a study of regulatory T cells in long-lasting Graves disease. CDR3-region Arm-PCR and iRepertoire HTBI primers produced the TCR beta libraries. TCRdb ran MiXCR on the multiplex PCR reads and lists one entry per CDR3 protein. The sample lists around 500,000 distinct CDR3 sequences, roughly 15% seen once, with 20% to 25% in the top ten. Time point indicated: newly diagnosed GD, antithyroid drugs for less than 3 months. The TCR library was made from RNA that had been extracted from PBMCs in TRIzol. These data were likewise used in another study, on T cells in Graves' hyperthyroidism and ophthalmopathy.

Sequencing was performed on peripheral blood mononuclear cells (PBMCs), taken at new diagnosis, from a patient treated with antithyroid drugs. Receptors were obtained from a woman aged 35-60 years with Graves disease.

This clonotype was found many times. The V gene is TRBV5-1, the J gene TRBJ2-2; D is unresolved. The germline V and J ends were trimmed by 1 base and 7 bases, with 11 bases remaining between them. The germline CDR1 and CDR2 sequences are SGHRS and YFSETQ. The CDR3 has 14 amino acids. CDR3 sequence: CASSLRSNGGELFF. CDR3 DNA sequence: TGCGCCAGCAGCTTGCGGTCGAACGGCGGGGAGCTGTTTTTT. The variable domain in full, completed from reference TRBV5-1 and TRBJ2-2, reads KAGVTQTPRYLIKTRGQQVTLSCSPISGHRSVSWYQQTPGQGLQFLFEYFSETQRNKGNFPGRFSGRQFSNSRSEMNVSTLELGDSALYLCASSLRSNGGELFFGEGSRLTVL.

At least ten counts were recorded for this clonotype. This chain joins TRBV3-1 and TRBJ1-2; D not resolved. Trimming took off 2 bases at V and 4 bases at J, with 8 bases between the two ends. The CDR3 runs to 13 residues. Per the germline V gene, CDR1 is LGHDT and CDR2 is YNNKEL (reference sequence). CDR3 in amino acids: CASSQRRFYGYTF. DNA of the CDR3: TGTGCCAGCAGCCAAAGAAGATTCTATGGCTACACCTTC.